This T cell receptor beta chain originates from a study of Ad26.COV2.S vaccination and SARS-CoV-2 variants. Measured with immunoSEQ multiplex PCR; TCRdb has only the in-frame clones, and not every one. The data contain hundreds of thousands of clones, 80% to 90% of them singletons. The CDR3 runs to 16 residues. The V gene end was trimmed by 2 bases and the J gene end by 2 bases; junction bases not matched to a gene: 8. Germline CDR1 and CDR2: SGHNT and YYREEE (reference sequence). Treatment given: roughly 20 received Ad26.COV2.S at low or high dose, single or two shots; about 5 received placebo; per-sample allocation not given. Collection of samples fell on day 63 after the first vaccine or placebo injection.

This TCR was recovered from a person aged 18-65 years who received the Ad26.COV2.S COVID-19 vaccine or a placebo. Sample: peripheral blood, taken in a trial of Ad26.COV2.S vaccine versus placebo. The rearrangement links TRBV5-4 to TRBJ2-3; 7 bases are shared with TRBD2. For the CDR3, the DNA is TGTGCCAGCAGCTTCGCCCCTAGCGGAATCACAGATACGCAGTATTTT. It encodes CASSFAPSGITDTQYF.